This T cell receptor beta chain was retrieved from a study of OX40 agonist ivuxolimab in advanced cancers. With regard to the full study: Ivuxolimab, which targeted the costimulatory receptor OX40 (CD134), was an agonistic, fully human IgG2 monoclonal antibody. Patients were allowed to have had prior anti-PD-1, anti-PD-L1 or anti-CTLA-4 therapy, and approximately 40% of the dose-escalation patients had been treated with checkpoint inhibitors. The paper describes the monotherapy dose-escalation part (N of about 54 patients) of the phase I trial of ivuxolimab. Peripheral TCRbeta sequencing was intended to test whether TCR sequence diversity was altered and clonal T-cell expansion was caused by ivuxolimab. Intravenous ivuxolimab was administered to patients every 2 weeks at six dose levels: 0.01, 0.1, 0.3, 1.5, 3 and 10 mg/kg. The dose-escalation cohort was roughly 80% male with a mean age of approximately 60 years, ranging from about 20 to 85. Partial responses occurred in three dose-escalation patients: two with cutaneous melanoma and one with hepatocellular carcinoma. Of the approximately 50 dose-escalation patients, hepatocellular carcinoma was present in 19, melanoma in approximately 15, renal cell carcinoma in 9 and head and neck cancer in 9.

The trial excluded patients who had a history of autoimmune disease or who were on systemic immunosuppression. Peripheral blood for TCR sequencing was collected from all dose cohorts at baseline, on cycle 4 day 1, and on cycle 7 day 1. The samples were drawn from a first-in-human, open-label, multicenter phase I dose-escalation trial of ivuxolimab. Adults with locally advanced or metastatic head and neck squamous cell, hepatocellular, melanoma or renal cell carcinoma were enrolled in the trial. Before TCR sequencing, CD4+ T cells and CD8+ T cells from peripheral blood were sorted into separate populations. Genomic DNA was isolated from the sorted cells so that the TCRbeta CDR3 region could be sequenced. The immunoSEQ Assay was used to sequence the TCRbeta CDR3 regions. The immuneACCESS repertoire file appears here via TCRdb, limited to in-frame rearrangements. These files lack a portion of the clones; in checked studies, under half of the deficit traces to unresolved V genes, and the cause of the others is not known. Counted in this sample were just over 95,000 clones; nearly 90% of them appeared once. The ten largest clonotypes hold roughly 0.16% of the sample.

The cysteine opens and the phenylalanine closes a CDR3 of 13 amino acids. Left in the record is the CDR3 DNA by itself, 39 bases read in frame from the first base. Trimming at the junction amounts to 6 bases on V and 4 bases on J, and the germline ends lie 16 bases apart. CDR1 and CDR2 are read off the germline V gene as SQVTM and ANQGSEA. A note on this clone: No cognate antigen has been identified for it. Base qualities are not provided; no much larger clone lies one nucleotide away.

Broad study findings and their caveats: Low levels of normalized T-cell clonal expansion were also seen in some nonresponding patients. Clonal expansion of both CD4+ and CD8+ blood T cells was observed from baseline to week 6 at doses 0.1 to 3.0 mg/kg. In the 0.1-3.0 mg/kg groups, partial responders had among the lowest normalized peripheral clonal expansion, particularly in CD8+ T cells. Antigen specificity was not determined for the clonally expanded peripheral T cells. After ivuxolimab, expanded clones were on average more numerous among CD8+ T cells than among CD4+ T cells.

The sequences come from CD4+ or CD8+ T cells sorted from blood, collected in a trial of the OX40 agonist ivuxolimab. The chain is made from TRBV29-1 and TRBJ2-7; the D segment may tentatively be TRBD1 or TRBD2, each giving 5 matched bases. The sequence was obtained from an adult with an advanced solid tumor such as melanoma, head and neck, liver or kidney cancer. The CDR3 reads CSVFGAGLYEQYF. Read as DNA, the sequence is TGCAGCGTCTTCGGGGCTGGGCTTTACGAGCAGTACTTC.